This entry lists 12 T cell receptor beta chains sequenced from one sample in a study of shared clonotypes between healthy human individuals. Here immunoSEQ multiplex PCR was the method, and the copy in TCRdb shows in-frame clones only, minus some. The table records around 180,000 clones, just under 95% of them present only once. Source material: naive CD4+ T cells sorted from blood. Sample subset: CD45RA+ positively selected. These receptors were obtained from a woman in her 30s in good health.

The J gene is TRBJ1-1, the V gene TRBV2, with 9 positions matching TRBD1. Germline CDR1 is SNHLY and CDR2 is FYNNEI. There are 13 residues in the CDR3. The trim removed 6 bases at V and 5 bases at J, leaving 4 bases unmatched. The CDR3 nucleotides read TGTGCCAGCAGCAGGGACAGGGTGACTGAAGCTTTCTTT. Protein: CASSRDRVTEAFF. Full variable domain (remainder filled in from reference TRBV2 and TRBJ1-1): EPEVTQTPSHQVTQMGQEVILRCVPISNHLYFYWYRQILGQKVEFLVSFYNNEISEKSEIFDDQFSVERPDGSNFTLKIRSTKLEDSAMYFCASSRDRVTEAFFGQGTRLTVV.

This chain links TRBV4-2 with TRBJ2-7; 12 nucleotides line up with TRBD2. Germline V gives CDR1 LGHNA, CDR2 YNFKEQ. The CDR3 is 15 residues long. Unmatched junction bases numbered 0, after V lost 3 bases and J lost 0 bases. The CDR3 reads CASSQGLAGSYEQYF. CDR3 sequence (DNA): TGTGCCAGCAGCCAGGGACTAGCGGGCTCCTACGAGCAGTACTTC.

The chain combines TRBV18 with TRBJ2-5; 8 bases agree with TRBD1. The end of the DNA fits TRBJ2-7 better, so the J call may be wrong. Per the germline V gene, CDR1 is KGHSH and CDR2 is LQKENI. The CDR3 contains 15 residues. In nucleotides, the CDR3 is TGTGCCAGCTCAGACCTCGGGACAGGAACTTCCGAGCAGTACTTC. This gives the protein CASSDLGTGTSEQYF.

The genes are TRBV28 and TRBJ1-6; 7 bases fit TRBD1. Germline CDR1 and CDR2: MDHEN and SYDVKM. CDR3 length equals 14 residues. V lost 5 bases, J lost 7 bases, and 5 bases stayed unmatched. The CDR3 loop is CASSAGTANSPLHF. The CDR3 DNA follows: TGTGCCAGCAGTGCCGGGACAGCGAATTCACCCCTCCACTTT.

CDR3 protein: CASSTKSGANEQFF. CDR3 nucleotide sequence: TGTGCCAGCAGCACCAAGTCGGGAGCGAATGAGCAGTTCTTC. This chain connects TRBV9 to TRBJ2-1; weak D call: TRBD2 (6 bases). Germline V gives CDR1 SGDLS, CDR2 YYNGEE. The CDR3 extends over 14 amino acids. The V end lost 4 bases, the J end lost 7 bases, and 15 bases lay between the germline ends.

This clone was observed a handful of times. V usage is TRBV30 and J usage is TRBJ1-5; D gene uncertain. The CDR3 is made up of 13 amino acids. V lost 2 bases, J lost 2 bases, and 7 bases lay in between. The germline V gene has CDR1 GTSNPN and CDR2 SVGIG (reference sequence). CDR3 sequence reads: CAWSHRGNQPQHF. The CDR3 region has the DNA TGTGCCTGGAGTCATAGGGGCAATCAGCCCCAGCATTTT.

The CDR3 region has the DNA TGCGCCAGCACCGTTACAGGGGGTGGTCAGCCCCAGCATTTT. Its protein product is CASTVTGGGQPQHF. The V gene is TRBV5-1, the J gene TRBJ1-5, with TRBD1 matching over 8 bases. There are 14 residues in the CDR3. Trimming cost V 6 bases and J 6 bases; bases outside gene matches: 8. Per germline, CDR1 SGHRS and CDR2 YFSETQ.

The chain's CDR3 is CASSLERSNQPQHF. Written as DNA, the CDR3 is TGTGCCAGCAGTCTAGAGAGGAGCAATCAGCCCCAGCATTTT. V gene TRBV27 combines with J gene TRBJ1-5; no definite D call. CDR3 length equals 14 residues. Germline CDR1 reads MNHEY; CDR2 reads SMNVEV (reference sequence). With 5 bases removed from V and 1 base from J, the gap between germline ends came to 9 bases.

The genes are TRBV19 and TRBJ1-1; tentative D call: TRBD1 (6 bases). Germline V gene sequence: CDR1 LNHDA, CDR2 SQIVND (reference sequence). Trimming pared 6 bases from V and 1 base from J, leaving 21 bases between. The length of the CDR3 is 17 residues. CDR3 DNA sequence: TGTGCCAGTAGCAAGGGGGGCAAGGTCGTCTGGAACACTGAAGCTTTCTTT. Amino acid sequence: CASSKGGKVVWNTEAFF.

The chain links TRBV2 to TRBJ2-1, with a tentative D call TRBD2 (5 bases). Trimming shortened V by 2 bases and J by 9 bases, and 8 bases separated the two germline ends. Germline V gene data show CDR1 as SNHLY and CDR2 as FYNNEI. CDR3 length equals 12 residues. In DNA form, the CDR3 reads TGTGCCAGCAGTGAACTAGCAGGTGAGCAGTTCTTC. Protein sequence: CASSELAGEQFF.

The CDR3 loop is CASNPWRTGRSEAFF. DNA for the CDR3: TGTGCCAGCAACCCTTGGCGGACGGGAAGGTCTGAAGCTTTCTTT. The chain recombines TRBV28 with TRBJ1-1; no clear D. The CDR3 contains 15 residues. V lost 7 bases and J 6 bases, leaving 21 bases between the germline ends. Per the germline V gene, CDR1 is MDHEN and CDR2 is SYDVKM. The variable domain in full, with the rest retrieved from reference TRBV28 and TRBJ1-1, is DVKVTQSSRYLVKRTGEKVFLECVQDMDHENMFWYRQDPGLGLRLIYFSYDVKMKEKGDIPEGYSVSREKKERFSLILESASTNQTSMYLCASNPWRTGRSEAFFGQGTRLTVV.

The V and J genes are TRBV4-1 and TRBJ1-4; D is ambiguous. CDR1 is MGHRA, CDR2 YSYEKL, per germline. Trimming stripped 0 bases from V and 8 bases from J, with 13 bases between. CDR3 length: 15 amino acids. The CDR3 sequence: CASSQDPLRSEKLFF. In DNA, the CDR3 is TGCGCCAGCAGCCAAGATCCCCTGCGGTCGGAAAAACTGTTTTTT.